A single TCR beta chain is shown here with its context. In the authors' workflow: Estimated nucleated cell counts came from reference gene primer amplification. TCRdb's copy holds only in-frame clones and misses some; the assay was immunoSEQ multiplex PCR. V, J and clone size reflect that table, while D and trimming were determined from the DNA. The table has more than 110,000 clones, 88% seen once. In germline, CDR1 is SNHLY, CDR2 FYNNEI. The CDR3 is made up of 14 amino acids. V shed 6 bases and J 7 bases; nucleotides not matched to a gene: 12. These data belong to a study of blood T cell repertoires in COVID-19. The wider study: From the United States, Italy and Spain came samples of acute and convalescent COVID-19. From T cells, B-cell-depleted T cells, or PBMCs came the material, which was cDNA or gDNA.

Material for sequencing was peripheral blood. This receptor was identified in a man over 45 with active or convalescent COVID-19. The gene calls are TRBV2 and TRBJ2-7; TRBD2 agrees at 7 bases. The CDR3 spells CASSPRELSYEQYF. The DNA of the CDR3 is TGTGCCAGCAGCCCGCGGGAGTTGAGTTATGAGCAGTACTTC. Based on the CDR3 plus reference TRBV2 and TRBJ2-7, the full variable domain is EPEVTQTPSHQVTQMGQEVILRCVPISNHLYFYWYRQILGQKVEFLVSFYNNEISEKSEIFDDQFSVERPDGSNFTLKIRSTKLEDSAMYFCASSPRELSYEQYFGPGTRLTVT.